The next 5 T cell receptor beta chains were all read from a single sample in a study of OX40 agonist ivuxolimab in advanced cancers. The protocol was immunoSEQ multiplex PCR, while the TCRdb copy is restricted to in-frame clones and leaves out a portion. The sample gives tens of thousands of clones, roughly 85% of which show up once; 15% to 20% is in the top ten. This sample comprised CD4+ or CD8+ T cells sorted from blood, obtained in a trial of the OX40 agonist ivuxolimab. Source of these receptors: an adult with an advanced solid tumor such as melanoma, head and neck, liver or kidney cancer.

The chain uses TRBV27 and TRBJ2-2; no clear D gene. Germline V gives CDR1 MNHEY, CDR2 SMNVEV (reference sequence). This CDR3 has 13 amino acids. V was pared by 5 bases and J by 3 bases, with 7 bases between. CDR3 nucleotide sequence: TGTGCCAGCAGTCCTCTCTACACCGGGGAGCTGTTTTTT. Protein sequence: CASSPLYTGELFF.

This clone occurred once. This sequence joins TRBV19 and TRBJ1-6; D perhaps matches TRBD1 (5 bases). The CDR3 runs 16 residues. V was pared by 4 bases and J by 0 bases, with 10 bases between. Germline assignment: CDR1 LNHDA and CDR2 SQIVND (reference sequence). The CDR3 coding sequence is TGTGCCAGTAGTAGAGGGGAAGACTCCTATAATTCACCCCTCCACTTT. Its translation is CASSRGEDSYNSPLHF.

The chain links TRBV6-5 to TRBJ1-6; TRBD1 aligns across 10 bases. Germline V gene lookup returns CDR1 MNHEY and CDR2 SVGAGI. The CDR3 extends over 16 amino acids. J was trimmed by 10 bases and V by 2 bases; bases with no gene match: 8. In DNA form, the CDR3 reads TGTGCCAGCAGTTACCACACCGGGACAGGGGAATCACCCCTCCACTTT. Protein: CASSYHTGTGESPLHF.

This chain connects TRBV5-6 to TRBJ2-7; D unclear. V lost 1 base, J lost 6 bases, and 11 bases lay in between. The CDR3 is 13 residues long. The germline V gene encodes CDR1 SGHDT and CDR2 YYEEEE. The CDR3 DNA reads TGTGCCAGCAGCTTGCCACTTGGGGTCGAGCAGTACTTC. Translated, it gives CASSLPLGVEQYF.

This clone was detected only once. The V and J genes are TRBV18 and TRBJ2-5; D call uncertain. The V end lost 5 bases, the J end lost 4 bases, and 11 bases lay between the germline ends. CDR3 size: 13 residues. The germline CDR1 and CDR2 sequences are KGHSH and LQKENI. CDR3 DNA: TGTGCCAGCTCAGGCAGATATCCAGAGACCCAGTACTTC. Amino acids: CASSGRYPETQYF. Together with reference TRBV18 and TRBJ2-5, the CDR3 gives the full variable domain: NAGVMQNPRHLVRRRGQEARLRCSPMKGHSHVYWYRQLPEEGLKFMVYLQKENIIDESGMPKERFSAEFPKEGPSILRIQQVVRGDSAAYFCASSGRYPETQYFGPGTRLLVL.